The 21 T cell receptor beta chains reported below all come from one sample, sequenced in a study of T cell responses to AZD1222 COVID-19 vaccine. Clones were read by immunoSEQ multiplex PCR, and TCRdb kept only the in-frame ones, dropping some. The table lists 92,000 or so clones, approximately 90% of them singletons. Source: peripheral blood, taken on day 0 of AZD1222 vaccination. Every receptor here comes from an adult in good health.

This chain links TRBV7-9 with TRBJ1-1; D is undetermined. Trimming shortened V by 1 base and J by 0 bases, and 6 bases separated the two germline ends. This CDR3 comprises 14 residues. Per germline, CDR1 SEHNR and CDR2 FQNEAQ (reference sequence). CDR3 sequence: CASSLVGVNTEAFF. The DNA of the CDR3 is TGTGCCAGCAGCTTAGTGGGAGTGAACACTGAAGCTTTCTTT.

The rearrangement joins TRBV6-5 to TRBJ2-2; D remains ambiguous. Germline-derived CDR1 and CDR2 are MNHEY and SVGAGI. The V end was cut by 2 bases, the J end by 4 bases, with 8 bases between. The CDR3 runs to 14 residues. The CDR3 spells CASSYRLSTGELFF. Written as DNA, the CDR3 is TGTGCCAGCAGTTACAGGCTAAGCACCGGGGAGCTGTTTTTT.

The V gene is TRBV19, the J gene TRBJ2-7; 8 bases match TRBD1. V trimming: 4 bases; J trimming: 3 bases; junction bases outside the gene matches: 8. Germline CDR1 reads LNHDA; CDR2 reads SQIVND (reference sequence). This CDR3 has 15 amino acids. The CDR3 protein is CASSSRDRRYYEQYF. Here the CDR3 DNA reads TGTGCCAGTAGTAGCCGGGACAGGCGATACTACGAGCAGTACTTC.

The chain employs TRBV7-3 and TRBJ2-1; D gene ambiguous. The CDR3 spans 11 residues. Trimming shortened V by 8 bases and J by 8 bases, and 10 bases separated the two germline ends. Germline V gene data show CDR1 as SGHTA and CDR2 as FQGTGA. The CDR3 coding sequence is TGTGCCAGCGGGATCAGAGATGAGCAGTTCTTC. Its translation: CASGIRDEQFF.

V usage is TRBV19 and J usage is TRBJ1-1, with a tentative D call TRBD1 (6 bases). Germline CDR1 is LNHDA and CDR2 is SQIVND (reference sequence). This CDR3 is 17 amino acids long. V lost 3 bases and J lost 0, with 17 bases in between. The CDR3 coding sequence is TGTGCCAGTAGTATCGTTCCGACAGGCCCTATGAACACTGAAGCTTTCTTT. Translating gives CASSIVPTGPMNTEAFF. The full variable domain, its missing parts supplied by reference TRBV19 and TRBJ1-1, is DGGITQSPKYLFRKEGQNVTLSCEQNLNHDAMYWYRQDPGQGLRLIYYSQIVNDFQKGDIAEGYSVSREKKESFPLTVTSAQKNPTAFYLCASSIVPTGPMNTEAFFGQGTRLTVV.

The chain uses TRBV7-9 and TRBJ2-7; perhaps TRBD1 as D (5 bases). This CDR3 comprises 16 residues. The V gene lost 1 base and the J gene lost 5 bases, with 18 bases spanning the gap. Germline V gene sequence: CDR1 SEHNR, CDR2 FQNEAQ (reference sequence). The CDR3 region has the DNA TGTGCCAGCAGCTTAGGGTTCTTCAGGGAAAGTAACGAGCAGTACTTC. It specifies CASSLGFFRESNEQYF.

This clone was picked up one time. The chain recombines TRBV7-9 with TRBJ2-1; D may be TRBD1 (6 bases). The V gene's germline CDR1 is SEHNR and CDR2 FQNEAQ (reference sequence). The CDR3 consists of 11 residues. V was clipped by 8 bases and J by 8 bases, with 10 bases between them. The CDR3 sequence is CASQGLDEQFF. The CDR3 DNA reads as TGTGCCAGCCAGGGGTTGGATGAGCAGTTCTTC. The variable domain in full, with the rest retrieved from reference TRBV7-9 and TRBJ2-1, is DTGVSQNPRHKITKRGQNVTFRCDPISEHNRLYWYRQTLGQGPEFLTYFQNEAQLEKSRLLSDRFSAERPKGSFSTLEIQRTEQGDSAMYLCASQGLDEQFFGPGTRLTVL.

This clone was observed a few times. The V call is TRBV7-9, the J call TRBJ2-7; tentative D call: TRBD1 (6 bases). The germline V gene encodes CDR1 SEHNR and CDR2 FQNEAQ (reference sequence). This CDR3 is built from 16 residues. The germline V and J ends were trimmed by 5 bases and 0 bases, with 17 bases remaining between them. The CDR3 bases are TGTGCCAGCAGCATAGGGGGTGGGCGGAGCTCCTACGAGCAGTACTTC. Translation: CASSIGGGRSSYEQYF.

This chain connects TRBV2 to TRBJ1-1; the D is unclear. This CDR3 has 12 residues. The V end lost 5 bases, the J end lost 1 base, and 5 bases lay between the germline ends. From germline, CDR1 is SNHLY and CDR2 FYNNEI. The CDR3 loop reads CASSLQNTEAFF. CDR3 bases: TGTGCCAGCAGTTTACAGAACACTGAAGCTTTCTTT.

This chain links TRBV4-3 with TRBJ2-5; 12 bases agree with TRBD2. CDR1 is LGHNA, CDR2 YSLEER, per germline. The length of the CDR3 is 14 residues. The V and J ends lost 4 bases and 3 bases, in that order; junction bases with no gene match: 0. CDR3 bases: TGCGCCAGCAGCCGACTAGCGGGGGAAGAGACCCAGTACTTC. Encoded protein: CASSRLAGEETQYF.

This rearrangement joins TRBV27 to TRBJ1-1, with D perhaps matching TRBD1 (6 bases). Trimming cost V 7 bases and J 4 bases, with 16 bases left between them. The CDR3 is made up of 14 amino acids. From germline, CDR1 is MNHEY and CDR2 SMNVEV (reference sequence). The CDR3 reads CASKRGGVFTEAFF. The CDR3 DNA is TGTGCCAGCAAGAGGGGGGGAGTTTTCACTGAAGCTTTCTTT.

The CDR3, as DNA: TGTGCCAGCAGTACCGGGACAGGGAATGAGCAGTTCTTC. As protein: CASSTGTGNEQFF. The chain recombines TRBV6-6 with TRBJ2-1; 9 positions match TRBD1. Germline V gene lookup returns CDR1 MNHNY and CDR2 SVGAGI (reference sequence). The CDR3 has 13 amino acids. V trimming: 5 bases; J trimming: 7 bases; junction bases outside the gene matches: 3.

The table lists this clone with a count of one. The rearrangement links TRBV13 to TRBJ2-3; 11 bases line up with TRBD2. In germline, CDR1 is PRHDT, CDR2 FYEKMQ (reference sequence). The CDR3 covers 16 residues. V lost 4 bases to trimming and J lost 2 bases; unmatched junction nucleotides: 5. CDR3 in amino acids: CASSSGLADNTDTQYF. DNA for the CDR3: TGTGCCAGCAGCTCGGGACTAGCGGATAACACAGATACGCAGTATTTT.

The chain carries TRBV19 and TRBJ1-5; D uncertain. With 0 bases removed from V and 0 bases from J, the gap between germline ends came to 9 bases. CDR1 and CDR2 (germline): LNHDA, SQIVND (reference sequence). There are 16 residues in the CDR3. The CDR3 DNA follows: TGTGCCAGTAGTATAGATCGTAGACCTAGCAATCAGCCCCAGCATTTT. Its protein product is CASSIDRRPSNQPQHF.

The chain employs TRBV9 and TRBJ1-5; D unresolved. The CDR3 covers 15 residues. V was cut by 3 bases and J by 0 bases, with 10 bases left in between. Germline CDR1 SGDLS, CDR2 YYNGEE. The CDR3 DNA reads TGTGCCAGCAGCGAGGACGTCGATAGCAATCAGCCCCAGCATTTT. Protein product: CASSEDVDSNQPQHF.

The chain is built from TRBV10-3 and TRBJ1-2; D remains unclear. From germline, CDR1 is ENHRY and CDR2 SYGVKD. CDR3 length: 12 amino acids. V was cut by 4 bases and J by 4 bases, with 7 bases left in between. The CDR3 loop is CAISVPSYGYTF. DNA for the CDR3: TGTGCCATCAGTGTGCCATCCTATGGCTACACCTTC.

This clone occurred once. The chain links TRBV11-3 to TRBJ2-1; D ambiguous. This CDR3 is 16 amino acids long. V lost 4 bases and J lost 0, with 13 bases in between. CDR1 is SGHNT and CDR2 is YENEEA in the germline V gene. CDR3 sequence: CASSSEQTYSYNEQFF. The DNA for the CDR3 is TGTGCCAGCAGCTCGGAACAGACCTACTCCTACAATGAGCAGTTCTTC.

This clone was seen a few times. V usage is TRBV5-4 and J usage is TRBJ1-1, with unresolved D. V gave up 7 bases and J gave up 8 bases, with 12 bases separating them. The CDR3 length is 11 residues. Germline CDR1 reads SGHNT; CDR2 reads YYREEE (reference sequence). Written as DNA, the CDR3 is TGTGCCAGCGGCGGCACAGCCGAAGCTTTCTTT. It specifies CASGGTAEAFF. The variable domain in full, with the rest retrieved from reference TRBV5-4 and TRBJ1-1, is ETGVTQSPTHLIKTRGQQVTLRCSSQSGHNTVSWYQQALGQGPQFIFQYYREEENGRGNFPPRFSGLQFPNYSSELNVNALELDDSALYLCASGGTAEAFFGQGTRLTVV.

V is TRBV7-9 and J is TRBJ2-7; 7 nucleotides align to TRBD2. CDR1 is SEHNR and CDR2 is FQNEAQ in the germline V gene (reference sequence). Losses at the gene ends were 3 bases for V and 7 bases for J; bases not matched to a gene: 3. CDR3 length: 12 residues. The CDR3 region has the DNA TGTGCCAGCAGCTTTGGGGGGGTTGAGCAGTACTTC. Residues: CASSFGGVEQYF.

V is TRBV11-2 and J is TRBJ2-7; the D call may be TRBD1 or TRBD2 (5 bases each). This CDR3 is 14 amino acids long. The germline CDR1 and CDR2 sequences are SGHAT and FQNNGV. The V end lost 0 bases, the J end lost 2 bases, and 8 bases lay between the germline ends. The CDR3 bases are TGTGCCAGCAGCTTAGAGGGGGAAACCTACGAGCAGTACTTC. It specifies CASSLEGETYEQYF.

The rearrangement uses TRBV5-8 and TRBJ1-6, with 9 bases that match TRBD1. Germline V gives CDR1 SGHTS, CDR2 YDEGEE. J lost 7 bases, V lost 4 bases, and 3 bases had no gene match. This CDR3 comprises 14 residues. The CDR3 region is CASSQGQGNSPLHF. CDR3 coding DNA: TGTGCCAGCAGCCAAGGACAGGGGAATTCACCCCTCCACTTT. The full variable domain, completed using reference TRBV5-8 and TRBJ1-6, is EAGVTQSPTHLIKTRGQQATLRCSPISGHTSVYWYQQALGLGLQFLLWYDEGEERNRGNFPPRFSGRQFPNYSSELNVNALELEDSALYLCASSQGQGNSPLHFGNGTRLTVT.